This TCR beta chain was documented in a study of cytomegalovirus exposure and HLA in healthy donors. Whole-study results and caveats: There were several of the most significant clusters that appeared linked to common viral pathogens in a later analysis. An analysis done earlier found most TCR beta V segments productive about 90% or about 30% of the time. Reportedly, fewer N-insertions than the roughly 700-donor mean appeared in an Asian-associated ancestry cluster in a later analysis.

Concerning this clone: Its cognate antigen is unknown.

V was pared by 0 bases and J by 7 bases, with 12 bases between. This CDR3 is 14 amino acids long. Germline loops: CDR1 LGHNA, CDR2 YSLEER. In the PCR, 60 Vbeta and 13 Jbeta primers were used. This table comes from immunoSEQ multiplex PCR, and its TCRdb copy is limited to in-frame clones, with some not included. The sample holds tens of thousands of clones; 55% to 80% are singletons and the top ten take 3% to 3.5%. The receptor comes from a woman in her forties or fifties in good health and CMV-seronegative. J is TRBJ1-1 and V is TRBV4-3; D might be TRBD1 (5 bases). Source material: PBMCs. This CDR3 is CASSQEGQGGEAFF. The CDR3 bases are TGCGCCAGCAGCCAAGAGGGCCAGGGAGGTGAAGCTTTCTTT.